The clone carrying this TCR beta chain was counted once. The antigen remains unidentified. The data were taken from a study of shared clonotypes between healthy human individuals. Study results and caveats: It was the few donors that limited the genetic and exposure-history diversity represented.

Several immunoSEQ plates received, in even portions, the genomic DNA of each subset. Unsorted PBMC DNA sequencing spanned ten immunoSEQ deep assay plates. This table comes from immunoSEQ multiplex PCR, and its TCRdb copy is limited to in-frame clones, with some not included. The repertoire holds some 490,000 clones, with almost 80% as singletons. After removal of 6 bases from V and 7 bases from J, the junction contained 11 bases not matched to a gene. Germline lookup yields CDR1 LNHDA and CDR2 SQIVND (reference sequence). The CDR3 consists of 14 residues. The chain links TRBV19 to TRBJ2-7, with 8 bases aligning to TRBD2. Sequenced material: PBMCs. The origin of this receptor is a woman aged 40 to 55 in good health. Some clones in this sample may be carry-over from other donors' samples. The CDR3 sequence: CASRTGTRRMEQYF. Here the CDR3 DNA reads TGTGCCAGTAGAACCGGGACTAGGAGGATGGAGCAGTACTTC.